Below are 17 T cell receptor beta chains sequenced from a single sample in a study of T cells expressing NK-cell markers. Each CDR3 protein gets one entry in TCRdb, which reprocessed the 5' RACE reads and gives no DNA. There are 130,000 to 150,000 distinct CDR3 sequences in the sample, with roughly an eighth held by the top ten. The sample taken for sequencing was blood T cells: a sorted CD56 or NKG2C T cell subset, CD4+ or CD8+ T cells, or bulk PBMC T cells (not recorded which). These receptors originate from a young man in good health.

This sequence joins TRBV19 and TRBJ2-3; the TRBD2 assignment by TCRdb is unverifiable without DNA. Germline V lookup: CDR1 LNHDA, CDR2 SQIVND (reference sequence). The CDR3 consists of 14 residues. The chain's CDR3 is CASSSGRDTDTQYF.

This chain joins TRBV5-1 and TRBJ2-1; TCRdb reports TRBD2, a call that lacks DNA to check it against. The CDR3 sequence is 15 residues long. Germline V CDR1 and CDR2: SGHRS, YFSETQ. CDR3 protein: CASRKGLAGNNEQFF. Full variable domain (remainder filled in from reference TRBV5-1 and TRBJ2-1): KAGVTQTPRYLIKTRGQQVTLSCSPISGHRSVSWYQQTPGQGLQFLFEYFSETQRNKGNFPGRFSGRQFSNSRSEMNVSTLELGDSALYLCASRKGLAGNNEQFFGPGTRLTVL.

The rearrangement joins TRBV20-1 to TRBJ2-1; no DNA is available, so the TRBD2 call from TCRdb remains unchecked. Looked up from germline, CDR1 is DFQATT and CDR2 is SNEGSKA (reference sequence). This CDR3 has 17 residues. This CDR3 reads CSARDLGGQLTYNEQFF.

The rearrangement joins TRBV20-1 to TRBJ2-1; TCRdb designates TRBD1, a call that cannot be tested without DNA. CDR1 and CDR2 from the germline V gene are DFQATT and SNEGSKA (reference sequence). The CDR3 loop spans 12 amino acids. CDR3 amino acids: CSANPFRDEHFF.

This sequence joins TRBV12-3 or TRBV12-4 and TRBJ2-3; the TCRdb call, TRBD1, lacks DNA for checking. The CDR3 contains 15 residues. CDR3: CASPCRGQSTDTQYF.

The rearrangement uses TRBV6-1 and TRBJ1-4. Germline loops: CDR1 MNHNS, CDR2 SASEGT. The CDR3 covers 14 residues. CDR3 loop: CASSELVRNEKLFF.

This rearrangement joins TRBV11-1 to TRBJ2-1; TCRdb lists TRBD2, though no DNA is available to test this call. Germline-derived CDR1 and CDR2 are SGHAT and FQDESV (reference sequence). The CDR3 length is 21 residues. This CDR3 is CASSLATPGLAGLSSYNEQFF.

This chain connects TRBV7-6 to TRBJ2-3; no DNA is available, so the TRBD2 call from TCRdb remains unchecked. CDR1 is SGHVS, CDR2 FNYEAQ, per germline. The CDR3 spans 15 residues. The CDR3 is CASRLLAGVEDTQYF.

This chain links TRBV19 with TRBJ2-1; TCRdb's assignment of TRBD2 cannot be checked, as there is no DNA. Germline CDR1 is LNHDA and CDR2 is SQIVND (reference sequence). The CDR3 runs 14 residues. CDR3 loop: CASRRASEYNEQFF.

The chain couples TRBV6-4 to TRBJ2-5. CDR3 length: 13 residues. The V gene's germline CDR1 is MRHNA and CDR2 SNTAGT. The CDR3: CASSDGRLETQYF.

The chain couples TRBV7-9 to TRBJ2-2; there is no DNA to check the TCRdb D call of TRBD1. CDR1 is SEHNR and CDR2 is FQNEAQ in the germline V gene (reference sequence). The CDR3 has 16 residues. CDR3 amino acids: CASSLAPGGGTGELFF.

This CDR3 reads CASSYVGDGTDTQYF. The V gene is TRBV6-5, the J gene TRBJ2-3. CDR1 and CDR2 (germline): MNHEY, SVGAGI. The CDR3 runs to 15 residues.

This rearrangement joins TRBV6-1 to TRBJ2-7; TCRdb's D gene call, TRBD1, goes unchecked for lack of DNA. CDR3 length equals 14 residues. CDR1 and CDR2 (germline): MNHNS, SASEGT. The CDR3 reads CASKVDSISYEQYF.

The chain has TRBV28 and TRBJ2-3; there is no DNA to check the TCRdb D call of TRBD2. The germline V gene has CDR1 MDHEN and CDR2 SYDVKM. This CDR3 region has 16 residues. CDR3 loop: CASSESTSGKTDTQYF. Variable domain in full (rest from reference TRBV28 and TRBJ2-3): DVKVTQSSRYLVKRTGEKVFLECVQDMDHENMFWYRQDPGLGLRLIYFSYDVKMKEKGDIPEGYSVSREKKERFSLILESASTNQTSMYLCASSESTSGKTDTQYFGPGTRLTVL.

This CDR3 is CASRSDRGHDEQFF. The rearrangement links TRBV7-2 to TRBJ2-1; the TCRdb call, TRBD1, lacks DNA for checking. The CDR3 runs to 14 residues. Germline values: CDR1 SGHTA, CDR2 FQGNSA.

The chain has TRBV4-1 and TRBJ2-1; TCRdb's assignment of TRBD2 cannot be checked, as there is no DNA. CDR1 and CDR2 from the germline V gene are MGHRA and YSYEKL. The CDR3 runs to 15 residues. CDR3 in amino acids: CASSPPGLAGDEQFF.

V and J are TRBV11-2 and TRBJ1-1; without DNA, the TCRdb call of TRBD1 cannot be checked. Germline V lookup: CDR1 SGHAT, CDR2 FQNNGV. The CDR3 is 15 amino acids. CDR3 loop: CASSSRTGLETEAFF. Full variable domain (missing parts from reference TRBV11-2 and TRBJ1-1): EAGVAQSPRYKIIEKRQSVAFWCNPISGHATLYWYQQILGQGPKLLIQFQNNGVVDDSQLPKDRFSAERLKGVDSTLKIQPAKLEDSAVYLCASSSRTGLETEAFFGQGTRLTVV.